The clone carrying this TCR beta chain occurred once. Using immunoSEQ multiplex PCR, the repertoire was profiled, and TCRdb retains in-frame clones only, with some absent. Of 80,000 to 90,000 clones listed, around 94% are singletons. The record originates from a study of technical replicates of blood from several donors. Germline values: CDR1 SQVTM, CDR2 ANQGSEA. The V end was cut by 3 bases, the J end by 4 bases, with 12 bases between. The CDR3 runs 13 residues. Sequencing was carried out using T cells isolated from PBMCs. The J gene is TRBJ1-2, the V gene TRBV29-1, with D unresolved. The sequence was obtained from a human donor in good health. CDR3 DNA sequence: TGCAGCGTTGATGGCGGTGGCAGCTATGGCTACACCTTC. Translated: CSVDGGGSYGYTF.